This TCR beta chain was retrieved from a study of identifying expanded T cells in peripheral blood. Study-wide findings and caveats: Over two and four weeks, about 15 and 19 clones changed, versus 1.2 between replicates. Across healthy donors, higher total template counts meant significantly greater approximately two-week count variance.

Libraries were prepared by immunoSEQ multiplex PCR; TCRdb keeps only in-frame clonotypes and omits some of them. Seen here are about 50,000 clones, over 75% observed once, and the top ten hold over 15%. No infections or other immune events were documented during collection. On this clone itself: What it binds is not known.

Germline-derived CDR1 and CDR2 are SGHNT and YENEEA. Losses at the gene ends were 0 bases for V and 14 bases for J; bases not matched to a gene: 18. This CDR3 comprises 17 residues. What was sequenced was blood. The rearrangement uses TRBV11-3 and TRBJ1-3; 8 bases map to TRBD1. The receptor's source is a person aged 18 to 70 in good health. CDR3: CASSLDKKGGQGFSLYF. The CDR3 DNA is TGTGCCAGCAGCTTAGATAAAAAGGGAGGACAGGGTTTTTCCCTATATTTT.